These 13 T cell receptor beta chains originate from one sample sequenced in a study of response to subunit inactivated influenza vaccine. TCRdb redid the calling of the RT-PCR reads with MiXCR, one entry per CDR3 protein. The sample includes some 570,000 distinct CDR3 sequences, about 11% of them seen just once. These data were also filed under a second study, of T cells expressing NK-cell markers. That investigation notes: What made the TCR beta cDNA was 5'RACE template switching with UMIs.

The sample here was PBMCs from blood, taken on the day of vaccination. The receptors were gathered from a middle-aged man who received an inactivated influenza vaccine.

This clonotype was seen only a few times. The V call is TRBV3-1, the J call TRBJ1-1; weak D call: TRBD1 (6 bases). Trimming took off 6 bases at V and 3 bases at J, with 17 bases between the two ends. Germline values: CDR1 LGHDT, CDR2 YNNKEL (reference sequence). This CDR3 has 15 amino acids. CDR3 region: CASRHMDREDTEAFF. The CDR3 region has the DNA TGTGCCAGCAGACATATGGACAGAGAAGACACTGAAGCTTTCTTT.

The V gene is TRBV6-2 or TRBV6-3, the J gene TRBJ2-3; D call uncertain. Germline V CDR1 and CDR2: MNHEY, SVGEGT. Between the trimmed V and J ends, which lost 5 bases and 2 bases, there was a span of 11 bases. The CDR3 length is 14 residues. This chain's CDR3 is CASSPARPTDTQYF. The CDR3 DNA is TGTGCCAGCAGTCCCGCGCGGCCCACAGATACGCAGTATTTT.

The V gene is TRBV7-2, the J gene TRBJ2-5; possible D gene TRBD2, 5 bases. Germline V lookup: CDR1 SGHTA, CDR2 FQGNSA. CDR3 length: 14 residues. The germline V and J ends were trimmed by 5 bases and 7 bases, with 17 bases remaining between them. The CDR3 nucleotides are TGTGCCAGCAGCGGACTGAAGGGATTCGGGACCCAGTACTTC. This gives the protein CASSGLKGFGTQYF.

In this sample, this clonotype turned up many times. The gene calls are TRBV28 and TRBJ2-4, with D maybe TRBD1 (5 bases). Germline CDR1 and CDR2: MDHEN and SYDVKM. V gave up 2 bases and J gave up 0 bases, with 14 bases separating them. The CDR3 has 17 residues. The CDR3, as DNA: TGTGCCAGCAGTTTAAGGTTGACAGACTTAGCCAAAAACATTCAGTACTTC. This codes for CASSLRLTDLAKNIQYF. The full variable domain, with the rest looked up from reference TRBV28 and TRBJ2-4, is DVKVTQSSRYLVKRTGEKVFLECVQDMDHENMFWYRQDPGLGLRLIYFSYDVKMKEKGDIPEGYSVSREKKERFSLILESASTNQTSMYLCASSLRLTDLAKNIQYFGAGTRLSVL.

V usage is TRBV11-1 and J usage is TRBJ2-3; 11 bases align to TRBD2. Per germline, CDR1 SGHAT and CDR2 FQDESV (reference sequence). The V segment lost 2 bases and the J segment 4 bases; nucleotides outside the gene matches: 11. The CDR3 spans 18 residues. The CDR3 spells CASSLPFRLAGRADTQYF. The CDR3 DNA follows: TGTGCCAGCAGCTTACCCTTTAGACTAGCGGGAAGGGCAGATACGCAGTATTTT.

The rearrangement links TRBV27 to TRBJ1-5; D gene uncertain. V was clipped by 6 bases and J by 2 bases, with 11 bases between them. The CDR3 has 14 residues. The germline gives CDR1 MNHEY, CDR2 SMNVEV (reference sequence). As DNA, the CDR3 is TGTGCCAGCAGGGAAGGAGTCGGCAATCAGCCCCAGCATTTT. This sequence encodes CASREGVGNQPQHF.

The V gene is TRBV7-2, the J gene TRBJ2-1; D gene uncertain. The germline CDR1 and CDR2 sequences are SGHTA and FQGNSA. V was trimmed by 1 base and J by 0 bases, leaving 13 bases between them. The CDR3 covers 17 residues. The DNA for the CDR3 is TGTGCCAGCAGCTTAGTCGCTCGCGGCCGCTCCTACAATGAGCAGTTCTTC. It encodes CASSLVARGRSYNEQFF.

The chain employs TRBV3-1 and TRBJ1-2, with D uncertain. The CDR3 loop spans 14 amino acids. Trimming cost V 2 bases and J 7 bases, with 14 bases left between them. Germline CDR1 reads LGHDT; CDR2 reads YNNKEL (reference sequence). The CDR3 DNA reads as TGTGCCAGCAGCCAACGGGAGAGTTCGGTTGGCTACACCTTC. Encoded protein: CASSQRESSVGYTF.

The sample holds a few counts of this clonotype. The V call is TRBV6-6, the J call TRBJ2-1; TRBD1 is a possible D gene (5 bases). The V end lost 0 bases, the J end lost 10 bases, and 10 bases lay between the germline ends. The CDR3 has 13 amino acids. Germline values: CDR1 MNHNY, CDR2 SVGAGI (reference sequence). CDR3 region: CASSYSGVGEQFF. The CDR3 DNA reads TGTGCCAGCAGTTACTCAGGGGTGGGAGAGCAGTTCTTC.

The chain couples TRBV27 to TRBJ2-7; 11 bases are a match to TRBD1. The CDR3 covers 14 residues. The germline V gene has CDR1 MNHEY and CDR2 SMNVEV (reference sequence). V dropped 5 bases and J dropped 3; count of bases not matched to a gene: 3. CDR3 in DNA: TGTGCCAGCAGTACGGGACAGGGGGGCTACGAGCAGTACTTC. Translating it yields CASSTGQGGYEQYF.

In its sample, this clonotype was seen a few times. The chain uses TRBV28 and TRBJ2-1, with D unclear. Trimming shortened V by 8 bases and J by 0 bases, and 17 bases separated the two germline ends. There are 16 residues in the CDR3. The V gene's germline CDR1 is MDHEN and CDR2 SYDVKM. The CDR3 DNA reads as TGTGCCAGCCAACCCCCCGGGCTGAGCTCCTACAATGAGCAGTTCTTC. Amino acid sequence: CASQPPGLSSYNEQFF.

V is TRBV20-1 and J is TRBJ1-4, with D uncertain. The CDR3 runs to 16 residues. CDR1 is DFQATT, CDR2 SNEGSKA, per germline (reference sequence). The CDR3 coding sequence is TGCTGTTCTAGAGATGGAGCAGCGACTGCAAGTGAAAAACTGTTTTTT. It is translated as CCSRDGAATASEKLFF.

The chain employs TRBV20-1 and TRBJ2-3; 9 nucleotides match TRBD1. The V gene's germline CDR1 is DFQATT and CDR2 SNEGSKA (reference sequence). V shed 4 bases and J 3 bases; nucleotides not matched to a gene: 5. This CDR3 has 14 residues. CDR3 residues: CSAKNRGLTDTQYF. The CDR3 region has the DNA TGCAGTGCTAAGAACAGGGGGCTGACAGATACGCAGTATTTT.